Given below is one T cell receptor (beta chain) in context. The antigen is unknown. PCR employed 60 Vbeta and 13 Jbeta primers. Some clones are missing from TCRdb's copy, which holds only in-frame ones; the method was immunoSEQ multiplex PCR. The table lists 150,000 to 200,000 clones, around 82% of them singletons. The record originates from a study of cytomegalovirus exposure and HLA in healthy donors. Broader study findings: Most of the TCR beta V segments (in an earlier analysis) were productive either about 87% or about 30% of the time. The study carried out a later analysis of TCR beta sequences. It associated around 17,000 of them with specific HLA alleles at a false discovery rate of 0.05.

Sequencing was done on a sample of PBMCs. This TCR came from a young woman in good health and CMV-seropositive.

The CDR3, as DNA: TGCGCCAGCAGCCAGGAGGGACAGACATATGAAAAACTGTTTTTT. This encodes CASSQEGQTYEKLFF. The chain joins TRBV4-3 to TRBJ1-4; 7 nucleotides match TRBD1. This CDR3 contains 15 residues. V lost 3 bases to trimming and J lost 6 bases; unmatched junction nucleotides: 7. Germline loops: CDR1 LGHNA, CDR2 YSLEER.